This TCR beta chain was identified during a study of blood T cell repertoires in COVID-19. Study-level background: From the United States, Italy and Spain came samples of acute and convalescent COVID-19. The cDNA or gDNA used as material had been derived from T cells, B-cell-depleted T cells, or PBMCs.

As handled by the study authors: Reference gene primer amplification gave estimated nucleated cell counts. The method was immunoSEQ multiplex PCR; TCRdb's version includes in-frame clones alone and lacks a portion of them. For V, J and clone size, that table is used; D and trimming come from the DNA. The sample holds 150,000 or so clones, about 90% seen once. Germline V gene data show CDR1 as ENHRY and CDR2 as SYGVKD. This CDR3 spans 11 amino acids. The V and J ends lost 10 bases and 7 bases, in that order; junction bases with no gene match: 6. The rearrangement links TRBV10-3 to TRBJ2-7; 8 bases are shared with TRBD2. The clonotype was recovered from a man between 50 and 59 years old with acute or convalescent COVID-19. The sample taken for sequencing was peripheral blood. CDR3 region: CATGTRQEQYF. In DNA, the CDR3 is TGTGCCACCGGGACTAGGCAAGAGCAGTACTTC.